This is a list of T cell receptor beta chains from one sample in a study of cytomegalovirus exposure and HLA in healthy donors. Repertoires were generated with immunoSEQ multiplex PCR, while TCRdb's copy carries only in-frame clones and drops some. The sample includes roughly 170,000 clones, under 80% of them seen just once. Material: PBMCs. The receptors stem from a woman aged 45-65 years in good health and CMV-seropositive. The CDR3 runs from the conserved cysteine through the conserved F or W. Fields, in order: D gene, clone size, J gene, V gene, CDR3 protein, CDR3 DNA. A D gene is named only where the DNA matches it firmly. Clone sizes are given selectively: once, few, many, or a class where the clone is expanded.

D gene: TRBD2; clone size: .; J gene: TRBJ2-1; V gene: TRBV5-4; CDR3 protein: CASSRSGGGYNEQFF; CDR3 DNA: TGTGCCAGCAGCCGTAGCGGGGGGGGCTACAATGAGCAGTTCTTC
D gene: .; clone size: .; J gene: TRBJ1-1; V gene: TRBV11-2; CDR3 protein: CASSLGGVPPEAFF; CDR3 DNA: TGTGCCAGCAGCTTAGGGGGAGTCCCCCCTGAAGCTTTCTTT
D gene: .; clone size: .; J gene: TRBJ1-1; V gene: TRBV6-1; CDR3 protein: CASSGVGQPVNTEAFF; CDR3 DNA: TGTGCCAGCAGTGGAGTAGGACAGCCGGTGAACACTGAAGCTTTCTTT
D gene: .; clone size: .; J gene: TRBJ1-4; V gene: TRBV5-1; CDR3 protein: CASSLLSAGTNEKLFF; CDR3 DNA: TGCGCCAGCAGCTTGTTAAGCGCAGGGACTAATGAAAAACTGTTTTTT
D gene: TRBD1; clone size: .; J gene: TRBJ2-7; V gene: TRBV6-1; CDR3 protein: CASVFRDRGPYEQYF; CDR3 DNA: TGTGCCAGCGTCTTTCGGGACAGGGGACCCTACGAGCAGTACTTC
D gene: TRBD1; clone size: once; J gene: TRBJ2-5; V gene: TRBV30; CDR3 protein: CAWTGGQETQYF; CDR3 DNA: TGTGCCTGGACAGGGGGCCAAGAGACCCAGTACTTC
D gene: TRBD1; clone size: .; J gene: TRBJ1-5; V gene: TRBV19; CDR3 protein: CASSTGTGSMGQPQHF; CDR3 DNA: TGTGCCAGTAGTACCGGGACAGGGTCGATGGGTCAGCCCCAGCATTTT
D gene: .; clone size: .; J gene: TRBJ1-2; V gene: TRBV5-1; CDR3 protein: CASSLATEGYTF; CDR3 DNA: TGCGCCAGCAGCTTGGCCACGGAGGGCTACACCTTC
D gene: .; clone size: .; J gene: TRBJ1-5; V gene: TRBV27; CDR3 protein: CASSRQGNQPQHF; CDR3 DNA: TGTGCCAGCAGCAGACAGGGCAATCAGCCCCAGCATTTT
D gene: .; clone size: .; J gene: TRBJ2-7; V gene: TRBV5-6; CDR3 protein: CASSLDTGEQYF; CDR3 DNA: TGTGCCAGCAGCTTGGATACGGGGGAGCAGTACTTC
D gene: .; clone size: few; J gene: TRBJ1-1; V gene: TRBV4-1; CDR3 protein: CASSQEQGQNTEAFF; CDR3 DNA: TGCGCCAGCAGCCAAGAGCAGGGACAAAACACTGAAGCTTTCTTT
D gene: .; clone size: .; J gene: TRBJ2-7; V gene: TRBV6-5; CDR3 protein: CASMRQDTSYEQYF; CDR3 DNA: TGTGCCAGCATGAGACAGGATACCTCCTACGAGCAGTACTTC
D gene: .; clone size: few; J gene: TRBJ2-2; V gene: TRBV6-1; CDR3 protein: CASSELQGQTGELFF; CDR3 DNA: TGTGCCAGCAGTGAATTGCAGGGGCAGACCGGGGAGCTGTTTTTT
D gene: TRBD2; clone size: .; J gene: TRBJ2-7; V gene: TRBV27; CDR3 protein: CASSRRGGGAPDEQYF; CDR3 DNA: TGTGCCAGCAGCCGAAGGGGCGGGGGGGCACCAGACGAGCAGTACTTC